The next 11 T cell receptor beta chains were all read from a single sample in a study of T-cell memory formation after mild COVID-19. TCRdb passed the 5' RACE reads through MiXCR, listing each CDR3 protein once. The sample includes roughly 200,000 distinct CDR3 sequences, 16% of them seen just once. Sequences were obtained from PBMCs or a T cell subset sorted from them (not recorded which). The source of these receptors is an adult woman who had mild COVID-19 (a few samples of this study predate the infection). Cell type and time point are not known.

Many counts were recorded for this clonotype. The gene calls are TRBV11-3 and TRBJ2-6; D uncertain. Germline CDR1 SGHNT, CDR2 YENEEA. Trimming pared 5 bases from V and 3 bases from J, leaving 2 bases between. The CDR3 runs 12 residues. CDR3 protein: CASSVGANVLTF. In DNA, the CDR3 is TGTGCCAGCAGCGTTGGGGCCAACGTCCTGACTTTC.

The chain is built from TRBV6-5 and TRBJ2-7; possible D gene TRBD2, 6 bases. In germline, CDR1 is MNHEY, CDR2 SVGAGI. V lost 0 bases and J lost 4, with 19 bases in between. The CDR3 runs to 17 residues. The DNA for the CDR3 is TGTGCCAGCAGTTACTCGATGGTGGCGGCGCGGGGATACGAGCAGTACTTC. Translated, it gives CASSYSMVAARGYEQYF.

This clonotype occurred a few times. The V call is TRBV27, the J call TRBJ2-3, with 14 positions matching TRBD2. CDR3 length: 15 amino acids. CDR1 is MNHEY, CDR2 SMNVEV, per germline (reference sequence). The V and J ends lost 6 bases and 7 bases, in that order; junction bases with no gene match: 6. Written as DNA, the CDR3 is TGTGCCAGCAGCCGCGGGACTAGCGGGGGTTATACGCAGTATTTT. Translated: CASSRGTSGGYTQYF.

This clonotype was recorded a few times. V is TRBV6-6 and J is TRBJ2-1; D gene uncertain. The CDR3 covers 14 residues. Between the trimmed V and J ends, which lost 4 bases and 8 bases, there was a span of 15 bases. CDR1 is MNHNY and CDR2 is SVGAGI in the germline V gene (reference sequence). DNA of the CDR3: TGTGCCAGCAGTTCCCAACGTCAGGACGATGAGCAGTTCTTC. Protein: CASSSQRQDDEQFF.

This clonotype has just a few counts. The V gene is TRBV12-3 or TRBV12-4, the J gene TRBJ2-2; D could derive from TRBD1 or TRBD2 (6 bases each). The V end was cut by 7 bases, the J end by 0 bases, with 9 bases between. This CDR3 has 14 amino acids. CDR3 region: CASKGEANTGELFF. The CDR3 DNA is TGTGCCAGCAAGGGGGAGGCGAACACCGGGGAGCTGTTTTTT.

Only a few counts were recorded for this clonotype. The chain uses TRBV5-1 and TRBJ2-7, with D tentatively TRBD2 (6 bases). CDR1 is SGHRS and CDR2 is YFSETQ in the germline V gene. The ends were cut back, 4 bases at V and 3 bases at J, with 17 bases in the middle. The length of the CDR3 is 15 residues. CDR3 DNA: TGCGCCAGCAGCCCCGACACGCGGAGGGGCTACGAGCAGTACTTC. Protein product: CASSPDTRRGYEQYF.

This clonotype was observed a few times. V and J are TRBV20-1 and TRBJ2-2, with D possibly being TRBD2 (6 bases). V gave up 1 base and J gave up 6 bases, with 9 bases separating them. The germline CDR1 and CDR2 sequences are DFQATT and SNEGSKA (reference sequence). This CDR3 has 13 residues. The CDR3 loop reads CSARVTSAGELFF. In DNA form, the CDR3 reads TGCAGTGCTAGAGTGACTAGTGCCGGGGAGCTGTTTTTT.

The chain has TRBV7-8 and TRBJ2-3, with D unresolved. The germline CDR1 and CDR2 sequences are SGHVS and FQNEAQ. The CDR3 is 15 residues long. Trimming left V 2 bases short and J 2 bases short, with 11 bases between. The CDR3 spells CASSLLLRSTDTQYF. The CDR3 DNA reads as TGTGCCAGCAGCTTATTGTTGCGGTCCACAGATACGCAGTATTTT.

This clonotype appeared a few times. This chain links TRBV5-1 with TRBJ2-5, with 7 bases that match TRBD1. The germline gives CDR1 SGHRS, CDR2 YFSETQ. V trimming: 3 bases; J trimming: 1 base; junction bases outside the gene matches: 6. This CDR3 is built from 15 residues. The CDR3 region is CASSWNNRGQETQYF. The CDR3 nucleotides are TGCGCCAGCAGCTGGAATAACAGGGGCCAAGAGACCCAGTACTTC.

The chain is built from TRBV12-3 or TRBV12-4 and TRBJ2-7, with TRBD1 identical over 9 bases. J gave up 1 base and V 6 bases, and 7 bases lay outside the gene matches. The CDR3 spans 15 residues. CDR3: CASSPEGTGSYEQYF. The CDR3 DNA reads as TGTGCCAGCAGCCCAGAGGGGACAGGGTCCTACGAGCAGTACTTC.

This clonotype showed up many times. The chain is built from TRBV7-9 and TRBJ2-3, with a possible D match to TRBD1 (5 bases). Germline V gene sequence: CDR1 SEHNR, CDR2 FQNEAQ (reference sequence). V dropped 6 bases and J dropped 4 bases, with 14 bases sitting between them. The CDR3 contains 14 residues. Here the CDR3 DNA reads TGTGCCAGCAGGGGGCAGACCGGGCCAGATACGCAGTATTTT. Its protein product is CASRGQTGPDTQYF. The full variable domain, its missing parts supplied by reference TRBV7-9 and TRBJ2-3, is DTGVSQNPRHKITKRGQNVTFRCDPISEHNRLYWYRQTLGQGPEFLTYFQNEAQLEKSRLLSDRFSAERPKGSFSTLEIQRTEQGDSAMYLCASRGQTGPDTQYFGPGTRLTVL.